This T cell receptor beta chain is drawn from a study of blood T cell repertoires in COVID-19. The germline CDR1 and CDR2 sequences are SGHAT and FQDESV (reference sequence). The ends were cut back, 2 bases at V and 2 bases at J, with 14 bases in the middle. This CDR3 spans 16 amino acids. Assignment of participants to cohorts was predicated upon participant-reported clinical history. Profiled with immunoSEQ multiplex PCR; TCRdb holds only in-frame clones, not every one. The table records about 260,000 clones, around 89% of them present only once. Sequenced material: PBMCs or T cells enriched from blood (not recorded which). The TCR originated in a man in his forties or fifties who had been exposed to COVID-19. The chain has TRBV11-1 and TRBJ2-3, with D tentatively TRBD1 (6 bases). The CDR3 protein is CASSLLSGQNTDTQYF. CDR3 in DNA: TGTGCCAGCAGCTTACTGTCCGGACAGAACACAGATACGCAGTATTTT.